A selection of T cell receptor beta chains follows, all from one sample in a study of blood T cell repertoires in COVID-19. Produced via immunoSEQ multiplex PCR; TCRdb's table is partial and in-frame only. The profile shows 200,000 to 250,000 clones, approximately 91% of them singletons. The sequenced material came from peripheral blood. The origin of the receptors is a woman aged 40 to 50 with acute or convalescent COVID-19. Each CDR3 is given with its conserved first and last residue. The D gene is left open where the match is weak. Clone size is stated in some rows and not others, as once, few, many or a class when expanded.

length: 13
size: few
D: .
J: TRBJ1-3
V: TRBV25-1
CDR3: CASTRGPGNTIYF

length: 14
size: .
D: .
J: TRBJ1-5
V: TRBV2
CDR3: CASSAGGSYQPQHF

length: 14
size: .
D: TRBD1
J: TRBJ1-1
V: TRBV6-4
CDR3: CARSRQGEEAEAFF

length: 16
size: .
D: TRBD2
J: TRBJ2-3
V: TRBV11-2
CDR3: CASSPGVAGTTDTQYF

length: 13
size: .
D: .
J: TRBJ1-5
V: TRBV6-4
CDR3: CASSVQEGQPQHF

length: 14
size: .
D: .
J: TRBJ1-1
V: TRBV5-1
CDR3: CASSFGDTSTEAFF

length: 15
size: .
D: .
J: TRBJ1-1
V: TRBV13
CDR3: CASSLGPEGSTEAFF

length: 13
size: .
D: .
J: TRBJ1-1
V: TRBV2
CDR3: CASSESWAPETFF

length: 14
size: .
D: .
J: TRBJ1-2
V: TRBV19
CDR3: CASTPQPGKYGYTF

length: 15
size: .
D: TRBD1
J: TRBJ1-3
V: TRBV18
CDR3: CASSPTGERGNTIYF

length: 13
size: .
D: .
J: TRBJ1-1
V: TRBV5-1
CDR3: CASSLGYSAEAFF

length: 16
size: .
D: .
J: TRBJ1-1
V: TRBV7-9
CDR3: CASSFPDSGPSVEAFF

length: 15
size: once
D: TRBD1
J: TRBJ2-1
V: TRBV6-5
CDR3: CASSLDRVSGNEQFF

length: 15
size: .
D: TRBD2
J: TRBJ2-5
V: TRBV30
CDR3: CAWSWRLAVEETQYF

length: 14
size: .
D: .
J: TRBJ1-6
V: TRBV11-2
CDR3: CASRVGWYNSPLHF

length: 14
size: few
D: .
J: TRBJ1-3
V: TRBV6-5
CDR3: CATGTDYSGNTIYF

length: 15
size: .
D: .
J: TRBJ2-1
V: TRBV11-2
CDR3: CASSLDYLSYNEQFF

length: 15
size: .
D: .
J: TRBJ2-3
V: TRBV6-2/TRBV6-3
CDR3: CASSYTGEGTDTQYF

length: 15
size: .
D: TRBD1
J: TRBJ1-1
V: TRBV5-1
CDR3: CASSSLQGLEDEAFF

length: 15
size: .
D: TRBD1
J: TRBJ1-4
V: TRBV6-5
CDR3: CASNRGPSLVEKLFF

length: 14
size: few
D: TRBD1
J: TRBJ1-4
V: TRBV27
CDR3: CASSSGQGYEKLFF

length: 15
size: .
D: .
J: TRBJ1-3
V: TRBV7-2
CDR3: CASSPSPLAGNTIYF

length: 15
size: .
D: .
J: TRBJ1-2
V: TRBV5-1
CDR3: CASSLDRQPDYGYTF

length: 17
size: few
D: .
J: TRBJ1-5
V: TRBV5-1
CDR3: CASSIGYTGLSNQPQHF

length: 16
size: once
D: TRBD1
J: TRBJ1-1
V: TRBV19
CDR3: CASSSPRQGWNTEAFF

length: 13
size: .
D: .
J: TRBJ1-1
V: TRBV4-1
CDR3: CASSQVRLSEAFF

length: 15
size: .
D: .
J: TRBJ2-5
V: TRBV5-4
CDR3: CASSLADRDQETQYF

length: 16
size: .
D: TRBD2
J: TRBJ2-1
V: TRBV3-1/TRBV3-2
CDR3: CASSQGASGGRNEQFF

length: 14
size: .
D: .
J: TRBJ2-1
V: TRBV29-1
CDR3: CSVPGQFSYNEQFF

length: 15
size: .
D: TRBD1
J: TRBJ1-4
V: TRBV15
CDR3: CATTMGTGVFGKLFF

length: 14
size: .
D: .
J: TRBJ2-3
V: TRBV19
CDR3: CASSIGISTDTQYF

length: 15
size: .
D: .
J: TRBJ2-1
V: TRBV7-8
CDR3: CASSRQGSYYNEQFF

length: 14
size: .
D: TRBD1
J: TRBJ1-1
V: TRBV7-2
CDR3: CASSPDRANTEAFF

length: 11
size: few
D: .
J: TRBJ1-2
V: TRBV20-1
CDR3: CSARDRTGYTF

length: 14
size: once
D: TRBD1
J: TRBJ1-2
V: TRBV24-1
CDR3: CAVQDGTANYGYTF

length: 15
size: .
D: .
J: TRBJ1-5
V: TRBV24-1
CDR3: CAAAQGADLGGPQHF

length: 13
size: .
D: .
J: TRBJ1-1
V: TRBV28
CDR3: CASSSRGLTEAFF

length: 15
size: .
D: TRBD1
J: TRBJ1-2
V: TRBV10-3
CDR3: CAISEPGQGRHGYTF

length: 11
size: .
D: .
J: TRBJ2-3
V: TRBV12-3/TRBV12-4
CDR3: CASTVTGTQYF

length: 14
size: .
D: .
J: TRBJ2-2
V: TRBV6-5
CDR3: CASSFGLEAGELFF

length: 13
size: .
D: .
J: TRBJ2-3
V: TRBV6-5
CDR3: CASSIAEESPEYF

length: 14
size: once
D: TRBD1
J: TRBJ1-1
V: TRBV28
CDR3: CASSLGTGGTEAFF

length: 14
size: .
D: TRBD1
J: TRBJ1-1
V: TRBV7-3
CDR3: CASSFRGLNTEAFF

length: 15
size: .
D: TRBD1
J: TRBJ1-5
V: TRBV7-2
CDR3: CASSPGTAFNQPQHF

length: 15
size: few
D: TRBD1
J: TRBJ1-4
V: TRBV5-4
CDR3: CASSLETGTNEKLFF

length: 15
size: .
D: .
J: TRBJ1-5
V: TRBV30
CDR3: CAWSQTEYSNQPQHF

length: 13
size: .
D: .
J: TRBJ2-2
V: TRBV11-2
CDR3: CASSFSTYRELFF

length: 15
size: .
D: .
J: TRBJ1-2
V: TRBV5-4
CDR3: CASRQGTTIGYGYTF

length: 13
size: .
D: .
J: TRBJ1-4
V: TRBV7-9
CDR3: CASGVGTNEKLFF

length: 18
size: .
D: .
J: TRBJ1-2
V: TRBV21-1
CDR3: CASSKVPDNQPYNYGYTF

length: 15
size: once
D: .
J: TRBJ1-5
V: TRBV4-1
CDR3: CASSRSLQGNQPQHF

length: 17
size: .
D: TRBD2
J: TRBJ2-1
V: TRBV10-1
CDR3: CAIPQLAGGPSYNEQFF

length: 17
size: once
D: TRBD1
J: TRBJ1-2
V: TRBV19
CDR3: CASSLSGDRGRNYGYTF

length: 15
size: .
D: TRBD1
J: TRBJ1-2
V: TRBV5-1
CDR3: CASSPGTGAFYGYTF

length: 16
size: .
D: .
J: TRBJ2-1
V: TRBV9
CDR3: CASSVGAGGLVDEQFF